This TCR beta chain was retrieved from a study of T cell responses to AZD1222 COVID-19 vaccine. Data came from immunoSEQ multiplex PCR; TCRdb stores just in-frame clones and leaves some out. The top ten hold approximately 1.6% of the sample, which has some 140,000 clones, 90% seen once. This clone was counted a single time. Its specificity is unknown. Regarding the study as a whole: Within unmutated variant regions lay the reported targets of nearly half of spike-specific TCRs.

Germline CDR1 is SGHTA and CDR2 is FQGTGA. Trimming removed 3 bases at V and 4 bases at J, with 16 bases between. The CDR3 totals 16 residues. This clonotype originated in an adult in good health. The rearrangement joins TRBV7-3 to TRBJ2-1; D call uncertain. This material consisted of peripheral blood, taken on day 0 of AZD1222 vaccination. CDR3 loop: CASSFRTDSPYNEQFF. DNA for the CDR3: TGTGCCAGCAGCTTCAGGACGGATTCTCCTTACAATGAGCAGTTCTTC.